These 30 T cell receptor beta chains came from one sample sequenced in a study of T cells in localized non-small cell lung cancer. Generated by immunoSEQ multiplex PCR, the TCRdb table keeps only in-frame clones and is missing some. In the table there are tens of thousands of clones, 88% of which are singletons. Sequenced here: peripheral blood, sampled before any cancer treatment. Receptors were obtained from a woman aged 35-75 years with stage I squamous cell lung carcinoma.

The chain carries TRBV19 and TRBJ1-4; D is undetermined. The CDR3 spans 15 residues. The V and J ends lost 3 bases and 2 bases respectively, with 10 bases between them. The V gene's germline CDR1 is LNHDA and CDR2 SQIVND (reference sequence). The CDR3 DNA follows: TGTGCCAGTAGTATTGGTTCCCTTACTAATGAAAAACTGTTTTTT. Its protein product is CASSIGSLTNEKLFF.

The chain uses TRBV30 and TRBJ2-2; D remains unclear. The CDR3 length is 12 residues. CDR1 is GTSNPN, CDR2 SVGIG, per germline (reference sequence). Between the trimmed V and J ends, which lost 2 bases and 5 bases, there was a span of 6 bases. Here the CDR3 reads CAWSRTTGELFF. DNA of the CDR3: TGTGCCTGGAGTCGGACGACCGGGGAGCTGTTTTTT.

The chain has TRBV29-1 and TRBJ1-2; D unclear. Per the germline V gene, CDR1 is SQVTM and CDR2 is ANQGSEA. With 4 bases removed from V and 2 bases from J, the gap between germline ends came to 5 bases. This CDR3 has 11 residues. CDR3: CSVAQNYGYTF. CDR3 nucleotide sequence: TGCAGCGTTGCACAGAACTATGGCTACACCTTC. Looking up the rest from reference TRBV29-1 and TRBJ1-2 gives the full variable domain: SAVISQKPSRDICQRGTSLTIQCQVDSQVTMMFWYRQQPGQSLTLIATANQGSEATYESGFVIDKFPISRPNLTFSTLTVSNMSPEDSSIYLCSVAQNYGYTFGSGTRLTVV.

The V and J genes are TRBV13 and TRBJ1-1; D uncertain. Germline V lookup: CDR1 PRHDT, CDR2 FYEKMQ (reference sequence). V lost 0 bases, J lost 1 base, and 9 bases lay in between. The CDR3 covers 15 residues. CDR3 DNA: TGTGCCAGCAGCTTAGGCCCGGAGGGGAACACTGAAGCTTTCTTT. This codes for CASSLGPEGNTEAFF.

This clone is a singleton in its sample. The V call is TRBV6-6, the J call TRBJ2-1; D unresolved. The V gene's germline CDR1 is MNHNY and CDR2 SVGAGI (reference sequence). Trimming pared 6 bases from V and 5 bases from J, leaving 17 bases between. The CDR3 is 15 amino acids. CDR3 protein: CASRRGRDRNNEQFF. Written as DNA, the CDR3 is TGTGCCAGCAGAAGAGGTAGAGACCGTAACAATGAGCAGTTCTTC.

The chain is built from TRBV4-1 and TRBJ1-1, with TRBD1 as a possible D gene (6 bases). Trimming left V 1 base short and J 4 bases short, with 22 bases between. The germline V gene encodes CDR1 MGHRA and CDR2 YSYEKL. The CDR3 totals 18 residues. CDR3: CASSQGPGRGALGTEAFF. The CDR3 DNA reads TGCGCCAGCAGCCAAGGACCCGGACGGGGGGCGCTGGGCACTGAAGCTTTCTTT.

The genes are TRBV30 and TRBJ2-3, with D unresolved. The V and J ends lost 5 bases and 2 bases respectively, with 17 bases between them. This CDR3 comprises 15 residues. Per germline, CDR1 GTSNPN and CDR2 SVGIG (reference sequence). CDR3 amino acids: CAWLGTKPYTDTQYF. CDR3 in DNA: TGTGCCTGGCTGGGAACTAAGCCCTACACAGATACGCAGTATTTT.

The genes are TRBV27 and TRBJ1-2, with unresolved D. This CDR3 contains 15 residues. The germline V gene encodes CDR1 MNHEY and CDR2 SMNVEV (reference sequence). V was cut by 4 bases and J by 6 bases, with 18 bases left in between. CDR3 bases: TGTGCCAGCAGTTCAGAGGACGGAGCGCTCCATGGCTACACCTTC. This codes for CASSSEDGALHGYTF.

The chain is built from TRBV29-1 and TRBJ2-2; 8 nucleotides agree with TRBD1. V was clipped by 6 bases and J by 5 bases; unmatched bases: 2. CDR1 and CDR2 from the germline V gene are SQVTM and ANQGSEA. The CDR3 runs to 12 residues. The CDR3 DNA follows: TGCAGCGTAACAGGGGGGACCGGGGAGCTGTTTTTT. As protein: CSVTGGTGELFF.

This clone has just one count. The chain recombines TRBV7-6 with TRBJ1-1; no clear D gene. The length of the CDR3 is 13 residues. The germline gives CDR1 SGHVS, CDR2 FNYEAQ. Trimming left V 4 bases short and J 2 bases short, with 8 bases between. CDR3 sequence (DNA): TGTGCCAGCAGCTCGGGTCCAAACACTGAAGCTTTCTTT. This gives the protein CASSSGPNTEAFF.

This chain uses TRBV7-9 with TRBJ1-4, with 8 bases fitting TRBD1. The CDR3 contains 15 residues. The V segment lost 1 base and the J segment 8 bases; nucleotides outside the gene matches: 6. CDR1 is SEHNR and CDR2 is FQNEAQ in the germline V gene (reference sequence). The DNA for the CDR3 is TGTGCCAGCAGCTTAGGCTCAGGGGGCGAAGAAAAACTGTTTTTT. The encoded protein is CASSLGSGGEEKLFF.

This sequence joins TRBV27 and TRBJ1-1, with unresolved D. Germline V gene sequence: CDR1 MNHEY, CDR2 SMNVEV (reference sequence). CDR3 length equals 14 residues. Trimming left V 3 bases short and J 3 bases short, with 11 bases between. The CDR3 DNA reads TGTGCCAGCAGTTTCCTAGGCGGTGACACTGAAGCTTTCTTT. Its protein product is CASSFLGGDTEAFF.

This clone was counted between two and nine times. The chain carries TRBV5-4 and TRBJ1-4; D gene ambiguous. CDR1 is SGHNT, CDR2 YYREEE, per germline (reference sequence). The V end lost 3 bases, the J end lost 4 bases, and 13 bases lay between the germline ends. The CDR3 runs to 15 residues. As DNA, the CDR3 is TGTGCCAGCAGCTCGATGGGCAGCAGTAATGAAAAACTGTTTTTT. Translating it yields CASSSMGSSNEKLFF.

J is TRBJ1-6 and V is TRBV27; TRBD1 is a possible D gene (6 bases). V was pared by 0 bases and J by 7 bases, with 16 bases between. The CDR3 runs 17 residues. Germline CDR1 MNHEY, CDR2 SMNVEV (reference sequence). CDR3 DNA: TGTGCCAGCAGTTTATCCGGCGCGGGGGCGGGCAATTCACCCCTCCACTTT. It codes for CASSLSGAGAGNSPLHF.

V gene TRBV10-3 combines with J gene TRBJ1-2; 7 bases are a match to TRBD1. Unmatched junction bases numbered 14, after V lost 6 bases and J lost 1 base. CDR1 and CDR2 (germline): ENHRY, SYGVKD. The CDR3 consists of 17 residues. CDR3 DNA sequence: TGTGCCATCAGCCCCGGGACAGTTAGCCAATTTAACTATGGCTACACCTTC. Translating it yields CAISPGTVSQFNYGYTF.

The chain employs TRBV27 and TRBJ1-2; D unclear. The CDR3 extends over 14 amino acids. The V gene lost 5 bases and the J gene lost 1 base, with 11 bases spanning the gap. Germline V lookup: CDR1 MNHEY, CDR2 SMNVEV (reference sequence). The CDR3 spells CASSPDWGNYGYTF. CDR3 nucleotide sequence: TGTGCCAGCAGTCCAGATTGGGGTAACTATGGCTACACCTTC.

The rearrangement joins TRBV30 to TRBJ1-1; no firm D call. The germline CDR1 and CDR2 sequences are GTSNPN and SVGIG (reference sequence). V dropped 2 bases and J dropped 3 bases, with 10 bases sitting between them. The CDR3 loop spans 13 amino acids. CDR3 sequence: CAWSTNGYTEAFF. The CDR3, as DNA: TGTGCCTGGAGTACCAATGGTTACACTGAAGCTTTCTTT.

This clone has only one observation. The chain has TRBV7-8 and TRBJ2-5; a weak D match, TRBD2 (6 bases). CDR3 size: 14 residues. V lost 4 bases and J 2 bases, leaving 11 bases between the germline ends. Germline CDR1 and CDR2: SGHVS and FQNEAQ. CDR3 sequence: CASSSGGVQETQYF. The CDR3 DNA reads TGTGCCAGCAGCTCCGGCGGGGTGCAAGAGACCCAGTACTTC.

The gene calls are TRBV7-6 and TRBJ1-1, with a tentative D call TRBD1 (6 bases). V lost 0 bases to trimming and J lost 2 bases, with 7 bases between them. CDR3 length equals 14 residues. Germline V gene data show CDR1 as SGHVS and CDR2 as FNYEAQ. CDR3 DNA sequence: TGTGCCAGCAGCTTAGCGGGGGGCAACACTGAAGCTTTCTTT. This encodes CASSLAGGNTEAFF.

The V gene is TRBV6-5, the J gene TRBJ1-1; no reliable D call. Trimming took off 6 bases at V and 7 bases at J, with 15 bases between the two ends. The CDR3 consists of 13 residues. Germline CDR1 MNHEY, CDR2 SVGAGI. Here the CDR3 DNA reads TGTGCCAGCAGGCCACAGAGTTGGAATGAAGCTTTCTTT. The encoded protein is CASRPQSWNEAFF.

This chain joins TRBV27 and TRBJ1-2; D gene unclear. Deletions cut 2 bases from V and 3 bases from J, with 13 bases between. CDR1 is MNHEY and CDR2 is SMNVEV in the germline V gene (reference sequence). The CDR3 is made up of 15 amino acids. CDR3 in amino acids: CASSLIGIGDYGYTF. CDR3 nucleotides: TGTGCCAGCAGTTTAATCGGTATCGGTGACTATGGCTACACCTTC.

A word on this clone: Relative to the germline gene, one junction end is altered; a read error may explain this. This rearrangement joins TRBV6-5 to TRBJ1-2, with a tentative D call TRBD1 (5 bases). The germline V gene encodes CDR1 MNHEY and CDR2 SVGAGI. The CDR3 has 15 residues. Written as DNA, the CDR3 is TGTGCCATCAGTGTAAGCTCAGGGTTAACCTATGGCTACACCTTC. Translation gives CAISVSSGLTYGYTF.

The chain joins TRBV10-3 to TRBJ1-2; D ambiguous. Germline CDR1 and CDR2: ENHRY and SYGVKD. The V gene lost 8 bases and the J gene lost 4 bases, with 14 bases spanning the gap. This CDR3 has 13 residues. The CDR3 protein is CAIGESASYGYTF. The CDR3 bases are TGTGCCATCGGGGAATCGGCTAGCTATGGCTACACCTTC.

The chain has TRBV6-5 and TRBJ2-7; 10 nucleotides align to TRBD1. Germline V gene data show CDR1 as MNHEY and CDR2 as SVGAGI. The CDR3 consists of 15 residues. Trimming removed 2 bases from V and 6 bases from J; junction bases left unmatched: 7. The CDR3 DNA reads as TGTGCCAGCAGTTACAGGGACAGGGGAGTTTTCGAGCAGTACTTC. Protein sequence: CASSYRDRGVFEQYF.

Of note for this clone: Other DNA sequences within the sample encode an identical CDR3. CDR3 loop: CASSSGQRSYNEQFF. In DNA, the CDR3 is TGCGCCAGCAGCTCAGGACAACGCTCCTACAATGAGCAGTTCTTC. V is TRBV5-1 and J is TRBJ2-1; a weak D match, TRBD1 (5 bases). CDR3 length: 15 residues. Germline values: CDR1 SGHRS, CDR2 YFSETQ. V shed 3 bases and J shed 0 bases, with 10 bases lying between them.

This chain connects TRBV2 to TRBJ1-2, with D unclear. The CDR3 consists of 10 residues. The germline V gene encodes CDR1 SNHLY and CDR2 FYNNEI. V was shortened by 6 bases and J by 14 bases, with 13 bases between the two germline ends. In DNA, the CDR3 is TGTGCCAGCAGCACCCGGTGGGTGACCTTC. Translated: CASSTRWVTF.

This chain connects TRBV25-1 to TRBJ2-2, with D uncertain. The CDR3 contains 15 residues. Germline V CDR1 and CDR2: MGHDK, SYGVNS. Trimming removed 1 base from V and 4 bases from J, with 10 bases in between. CDR3: CASSEFVRGTGELFF. The CDR3 DNA is TGTGCCAGCAGTGAATTTGTCCGCGGCACCGGGGAGCTGTTTTTT. The full variable domain, rest sourced from reference TRBV25-1 and TRBJ2-2, is EADIYQTPRYLVIGTGKKITLECSQTMGHDKMYWYQQDPGMELHLIHYSYGVNSTEKGDLSSESTVSRIRTEHFPLTLESARPSHTSQYLCASSEFVRGTGELFFGEGSRLTVL.

CDR3 residues: CATSRGILNTEAFF. The CDR3 DNA follows: TGTGCCACCAGCCGGGGAATACTTAACACTGAAGCTTTCTTT. V is TRBV15 and J is TRBJ1-1; D is uncertain. The V end lost 5 bases, the J end lost 2 bases, and 12 bases lay between the germline ends. Germline CDR1 LNHNV, CDR2 YYDKDF (reference sequence). The CDR3 extends over 14 amino acids. Combining the CDR3 with reference TRBV15 and TRBJ1-1 gives the whole variable domain DAMVIQNPRYQVTQFGKPVTLSCSQTLNHNVMYWYQQKSSQAPKLLFHYYDKDFNNEADTPDNFQSRRPNTSFCFLDIRSPGLGDTAMYLCATSRGILNTEAFFGQGTRLTVV.

A few counts support this clone. V is TRBV30 and J is TRBJ2-3; 7 bases align to TRBD1. The CDR3 runs to 14 residues. J lost 1 base, V lost 4 bases, and 5 bases had no gene match. CDR1 is GTSNPN and CDR2 is SVGIG in the germline V gene (reference sequence). The CDR3 nucleotides read TGTGCCTGGAAACAGGGGAGAGGCACAGATACGCAGTATTTT. Translated: CAWKQGRGTDTQYF.

The gene calls are TRBV30 and TRBJ2-7; tentatively, D is TRBD1 or TRBD2 (5 bases each). Germline V gives CDR1 GTSNPN, CDR2 SVGIG (reference sequence). V dropped 0 bases and J dropped 4 bases, with 16 bases sitting between them. This CDR3 comprises 15 residues. CDR3 amino acids: CAWSVKLGTGYEQYF. The CDR3 DNA follows: TGTGCCTGGAGTGTAAAGTTGGGGACCGGATACGAGCAGTACTTC.